This T cell receptor beta chain was found in a study of blood T cells in healthy people across ages. PCR was performed a second time for roughly 7 to 11 cycles using a sample-barcoded 5' primer and a J-beta primer mix. The study obtained at least 2.5 million CDR3-containing paired-end reads from every sample. MiXCR was run by TCRdb on the 5' RACE reads, yielding one entry per CDR3 protein. The sample gives roughly 800,000 distinct CDR3 sequences, roughly 64% of which show up once; 20% to 25% is in the top ten. This CDR3 region has 15 residues. Germline lookup yields CDR1 DFQATT and CDR2 SNEGSKA (reference sequence).

This clonotype was obtained from a man in his thirties or forties in good health. Sequences were obtained from blood. The chain is built from TRBV20-1 and TRBJ2-4; tentatively, D is TRBD1 (5 bases). The DNA end lines up better with TRBJ2-7; the J call may be wrong. The CDR3 reads CSARDPTGGAYEQYF. CDR3 bases: TGCAGTGCTAGAGATCCCACAGGTGGTGCCTACGAGCAGTACTTC.